The source of this TCR beta chain is a study of cytomegalovirus exposure and HLA in healthy donors. Findings and limits, study-wide: Per a later analysis, 15,000 to 20,000 TCR beta sequences showed association with HLA alleles at 0.05 false discovery rate. In a later analysis, compared with equally common non-associated chains, HLA-associated beta chains were more expanded. Among TCR sequences, most were rare, though some public TCRs appeared in many donors.

Trimming cost V 4 bases and J 6 bases; bases outside gene matches: 3. The length of the CDR3 is 13 residues. Germline V lookup: CDR1 MNHEY, CDR2 SVGAGI. Worth noting for this clone: Its antigen remains unknown.

60 Vbeta and 13 Jbeta primers were used in PCR. Study processing details: In a later analysis, roughly 10 million of 83 million or so unique beta chains occurred in at least two donors. Clones were read by immunoSEQ multiplex PCR, and TCRdb kept only the in-frame ones, dropping some. V and J calls and clone size are copied from that table; D and trimming were computed from the DNA. The data show fewer than 200,000 clones, about 82% seen once. The chain employs TRBV6-5 and TRBJ2-1; the match to TRBD2 covers 7 bases. The sample comprised PBMCs. The clonotype comes from a woman aged 18 to 35 in good health and CMV-seronegative. The CDR3 spells CASSWGGINEQFF. CDR3 nucleotides: TGTGCCAGCAGTTGGGGGGGAATCAATGAGCAGTTCTTC.